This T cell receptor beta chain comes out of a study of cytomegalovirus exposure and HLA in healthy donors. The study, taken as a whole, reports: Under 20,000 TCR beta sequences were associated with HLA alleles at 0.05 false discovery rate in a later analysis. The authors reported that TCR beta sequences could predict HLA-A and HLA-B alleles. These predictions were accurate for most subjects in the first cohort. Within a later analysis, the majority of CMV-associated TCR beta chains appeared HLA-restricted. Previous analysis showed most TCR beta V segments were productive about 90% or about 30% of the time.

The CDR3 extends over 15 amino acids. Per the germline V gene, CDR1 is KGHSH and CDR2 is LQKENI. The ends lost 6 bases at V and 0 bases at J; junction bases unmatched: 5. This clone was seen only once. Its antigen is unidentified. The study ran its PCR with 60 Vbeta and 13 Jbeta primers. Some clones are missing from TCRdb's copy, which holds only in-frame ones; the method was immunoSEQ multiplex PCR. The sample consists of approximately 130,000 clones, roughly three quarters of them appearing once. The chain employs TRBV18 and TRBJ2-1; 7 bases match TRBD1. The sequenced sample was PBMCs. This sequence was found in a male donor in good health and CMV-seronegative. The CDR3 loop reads CASSLGQDSYNEQFF. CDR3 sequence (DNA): TGTGCCAGCTCCCTTGGACAGGACTCCTACAATGAGCAGTTCTTC. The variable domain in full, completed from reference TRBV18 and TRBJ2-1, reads NAGVMQNPRHLVRRRGQEARLRCSPMKGHSHVYWYRQLPEEGLKFMVYLQKENIIDESGMPKERFSAEFPKEGPSILRIQQVVRGDSAAYFCASSLGQDSYNEQFFGPGTRLTVL.